This T cell receptor (beta chain) was retrieved from a study of CXCR3-negative and CXCR3-positive naive CD8 T cells. Study-wide results and caveats: TRB CDR3s of CXCR3-positive naive cells were more hydrophobic than those of CXCR3-negative naive cells.

Each TRB cDNA library was prepared by 5' RACE (with UMI labels). Reanalyzing the 5' RACE reads, TCRdb keeps one entry per CDR3 protein, without DNA. This sample's clone table lists 130,000 or so distinct CDR3 sequences. The CDR3 totals 15 residues. Germline lookup yields CDR1 MGHRA and CDR2 YSYEKL. On this clonotype itself: Its antigen is undetermined.

The sequence was obtained from a human donor in good health. Some clones in this sample may be carry-over from other donors' samples. Sequencing input: naive CXCR3+ CD8+ T cells from blood. As to subset: CD45RO-CCR7+CD27+CD95- naive CD8+ T cells expressing CXCR3 (TNR3+). The genes are TRBV4-1 and TRBJ1-1; TCRdb selects TRBD1, and the lack of DNA leaves this call unchecked. CDR3 protein: CASSQDRPRGAEAFF.